The clone carrying this T cell receptor (beta chain) was seen many times. Its antigen remains unidentified. The junction and the germline gene differ at one end; a read error may be behind it. Using RNA transcripts as the source, TCR beta CDR3 regions were amplified. Researchers ran a first-round RT-PCR on the TCR CDR3 using the HTBI primer set. TCRdb re-analysed the multiplex PCR reads in MiXCR, keeping a single row per CDR3 protein. The sample yields approximately 600,000 distinct CDR3 sequences, roughly 20% seen once. The CDR3 spans 15 residues. The data were taken from a study of T cells in Graves' hyperthyroidism and ophthalmopathy. Study-wide results and limits: Prediction of ophthalmopathy progression came a median about 6 months pre-onset. Ophthalmopathy and stable hyperthyroidism were separated by a 13 V-J model.

Clinical symptoms, serum thyroxine and TRAb, thyroid ultrasound and orbital computed tomography together formed the diagnostic basis. The PBMCs were taken from more than 8 ml of fresh peripheral blood. This chain links TRBV12-3 or TRBV12-4 with TRBJ1-1; D perhaps matches TRBD1 (6 bases). The sequence came from a man aged 25-40 years with Graves' ophthalmopathy. The sample was blood. In nucleotides, the CDR3 is TGTGCCAGCGGTTTACAGGGAACCATGAACACTGAAGCTTTCTTT. This encodes CASGLQGTMNTEAFF.